The clone carrying this TCR beta chain was counted a few times. Its cognate antigen is unknown. Previously described methods and listed TCR primers were employed for the bulk TCR libraries. TCRdb processed the PCR reads anew with MiXCR; each CDR3 protein has one entry. Of approximately 500,000 distinct CDR3 sequences in the sample, over 20% were seen once. The sample comes from a study of molecular identifiers for immune sequencing clone quantification. For the study at large: Four of five RNA aliquots from approximately 20,000 or 100,000 naive CD8 T cells were sequenced. Points from the study as a whole: Highly expanded clones may be undercounted when identical TCR molecules share barcodes. Clones that had above 20 RNA copies took up over 98% of effector molecules but under 1% in naive cells.

The germline CDR1 and CDR2 sequences are SGHAT and FQNNGV. V shed 6 bases, J shed 8 bases, and the junction held 13 bases outside the gene matches. This CDR3 comprises 15 residues. This receptor was taken from a human donor in good health. Some libraries in this study had Jurkat cell RNA spiked in. The specimen was naive CD8+ T cells from blood, with Jurkat cell RNA spiked in. Subset in this sample: FACS-sorted CD8+CD4-CCR7+CD45RA+ naive T cells. The V call is TRBV11-2, the J call TRBJ2-1; TRBD1 matches 7 bases. As DNA, the CDR3 is TGTGCCAGCAGACTAGACAGGGAACGAATCTATGAGCAGTTCTTC. Amino acid sequence: CASRLDRERIYEQFF.